This T cell receptor (beta chain) was retrieved from a study of early T cells in non-severe SARS-CoV-2 infection. Turning to the study itself: Unsorted whole-blood RNA was sequenced in bulk, leaving chains unpaired. The study, taken as a whole, reports: CD4 and private specificities were missed by VDJdb matching, which favored anti-spike CD8 responses.

Unique molecular identifiers were affixed to single, distinct cDNA molecules. TCRdb redid the calling of the 5' RACE reads with MiXCR, one entry per CDR3 protein. This repertoire shows some 45,000 distinct CDR3 sequences, about 4% found once; its top ten account for about 2.9%. Germline V gene lookup returns CDR1 SGHVS and CDR2 FNYEAQ. The CDR3 contains 15 residues. The V gene lost 1 base and the J gene lost 0 bases, with 7 bases spanning the gap. On this clonotype itself: Its antigen is currently unknown.

V is TRBV7-6 and J is TRBJ2-1, with D unresolved. The origin of this receptor is an adult who was a healthcare worker with PCR-confirmed SARS-CoV-2 infection or an uninfected control (not recorded which). Input material: whole blood. CDR3 coding DNA: TGTGCCAGCAGCTTAGGGGCTAGCTCCTACAATGAGCAGTTCTTC. It specifies CASSLGASSYNEQFF.